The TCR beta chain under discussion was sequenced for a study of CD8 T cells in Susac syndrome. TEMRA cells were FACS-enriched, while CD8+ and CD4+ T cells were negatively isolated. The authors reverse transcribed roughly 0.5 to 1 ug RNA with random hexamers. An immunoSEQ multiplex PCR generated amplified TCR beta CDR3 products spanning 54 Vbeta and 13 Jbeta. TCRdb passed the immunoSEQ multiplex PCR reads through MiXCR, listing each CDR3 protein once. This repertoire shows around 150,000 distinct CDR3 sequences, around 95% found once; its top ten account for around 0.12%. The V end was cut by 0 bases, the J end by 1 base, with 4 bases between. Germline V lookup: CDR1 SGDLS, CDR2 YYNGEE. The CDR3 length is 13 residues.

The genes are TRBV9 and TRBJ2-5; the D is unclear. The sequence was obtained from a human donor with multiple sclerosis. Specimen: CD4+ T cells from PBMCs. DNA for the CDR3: TGTGCCAGCAGCGTAGCCACCCAAGAGACCCAGTACTTC. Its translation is CASSVATQETQYF.